These T cell receptor beta chains were read from a single sample in a study of identifying expanded T cells in peripheral blood. Here immunoSEQ multiplex PCR was the method, and the copy in TCRdb shows in-frame clones only, minus some. The sample consists of more than 75,000 clones, roughly 90% of them appearing once. The sequencing sample was made of blood. Source of these receptors: a person aged 18 to 70 in good health. CDR3s include the opening cysteine and the closing phenylalanine or tryptophan. A D gene is named only where the DNA matches it firmly. For some rows the clone size is stated as once, few or many, or as a class when expanded; others skip it.

v_gene	j_gene	abundance	d_gene	CDR3nt	CDR3aa
TRBV10-3	TRBJ2-7	-	-	TGTGCCATCAGTGATATGCAGGGCTACGAGCAGTACTTC	CAISDMQGYEQYF
TRBV11-3	TRBJ2-7	-	-	TGTGCCAGCAGCTTAGGGCGAGGCTCCTACGAGCAGTACTTC	CASSLGRGSYEQYF
TRBV28	TRBJ2-3	-	TRBD2	TGTGCCAGCAGTCTGTCTAGCGGGAGAGGCACAGATACGCAGTATTTT	CASSLSSGRGTDTQYF
TRBV7-3	TRBJ2-2	-	-	TGTGCCAGCAGCTCCATACAAACTAGAGTGGGCAACACCGGGGAGCTGTTTTTT	CASSSIQTRVGNTGELFF
TRBV30	TRBJ2-6	-	TRBD2	TGTGCCTGGAGTGTACAAGGACTAGCGGGTTCTGGGGCCAACGTCCTGACTTTC	CAWSVQGLAGSGANVLTF
TRBV5-3	TRBJ1-1	few	-	TGTGCCAGAAGCCCCGGGCGCCCGAACACTGAAGCTTTCTTT	CARSPGRPNTEAFF
TRBV28	TRBJ2-6	-	-	TGTGCCAGCAGTTTATGGGGGGCTGGGGCCAACGTCCTGACTTTC	CASSLWGAGANVLTF
TRBV4-1	TRBJ1-6	-	TRBD1	TGCGCCAGCAGCCAGGTGTTGACAGGGGGAAATTCACCCCTCCACTTT	CASSQVLTGGNSPLHF
TRBV19	TRBJ1-1	once	-	TGTGCCAGTCCTCGCAGACCGGATAAGGGAACTGAAGCTTTCTTT	CASPRRPDKGTEAFF
TRBV6-1	TRBJ1-2	once	TRBD1	TGTGCCAGCAGTGCCGTAGACAGGGGAAGGAGTGGCTACACCTTC	CASSAVDRGRSGYTF
TRBV6-1	TRBJ2-3	-	TRBD2	TGTGCCAGCAGTGCAACTAGCGGGGGGTTTAGCACAGATACGCAGTATTTT	CASSATSGGFSTDTQYF
TRBV30	TRBJ2-1	-	TRBD2	TGTGCCTGGAGTGTACTCGGGAGGTCCTCCTACAATGAGCAGTTCTTC	CAWSVLGRSSYNEQFF
TRBV5-1	TRBJ2-1	once	TRBD2	TGCGCCAGCAGACCGACTAGCCTATCCTACAATGAGCAGTTCTTC	CASRPTSLSYNEQFF
TRBV11-2	TRBJ2-7	-	TRBD1	TGTGCCAGCAGCGGGGGGACAGGGGGCTTTAGCTACGAGCAGTACTTC	CASSGGTGGFSYEQYF
TRBV25-1	TRBJ2-7	-	-	TGTGCCAGCAGTGAATCGAAATCCGGCTCCTACGAGCAGTACTTC	CASSESKSGSYEQYF
TRBV5-1	TRBJ1-1	once	TRBD1	TGCGCCAGCAGCAGGCGGACAGGAGGTATTACTGAAGCTTTCTTT	CASSRRTGGITEAFF
TRBV5-8	TRBJ2-1	few	TRBD2	TGTGCCAGCAGCTTATTAGCGGGAGTTTACAATGAGCAGTTCTTC	CASSLLAGVYNEQFF
TRBV11-2	TRBJ2-3	-	-	TGTGCCAGCAGCTTAGATTGGGGGGGGCCACTAGATACGCAGTATTTT	CASSLDWGGPLDTQYF
TRBV27	TRBJ1-2	-	-	TGTGCCAGCAGTTTAGGGCAGGAATATGGCTACACCTTC	CASSLGQEYGYTF
TRBV5-5	TRBJ1-2	-	-	TGTGCCAGCAGCTTCGGACAGCTGAACTATGGCTACACCTTC	CASSFGQLNYGYTF
TRBV27	TRBJ2-7	-	-	TGTGCTAGCACGGGGGACAGAGCCTACGAGCAGTACTTC	CASTGDRAYEQYF
TRBV18	TRBJ1-2	-	TRBD1	TGTGCCAGCTCGCTACAGGGGGAGGTTAGCTACACCTTC	CASSLQGEVSYTF
TRBV30	TRBJ2-1	-	TRBD2	TGTGCCTGGGTCCCGGGACTATCTTACAATGAGCAGTTCTTC	CAWVPGLSYNEQFF
TRBV30	TRBJ2-5	-	-	TGTGCCTGGAGAGGAGGGGGCGTCGAGACCCAGTACTTC	CAWRGGGVETQYF
TRBV4-3	TRBJ2-7	few	TRBD2	TGCGCCAGCAGCCAAGAAGGAGCGGGGGCCTACGAGCAGTACTTC	CASSQEGAGAYEQYF
TRBV5-5	TRBJ2-1	once	TRBD2	TGTGCCAGCAGCTTGGAAGGGTTTAGCGGGGGACATTACAATGAGCAGTTCTTC	CASSLEGFSGGHYNEQFF